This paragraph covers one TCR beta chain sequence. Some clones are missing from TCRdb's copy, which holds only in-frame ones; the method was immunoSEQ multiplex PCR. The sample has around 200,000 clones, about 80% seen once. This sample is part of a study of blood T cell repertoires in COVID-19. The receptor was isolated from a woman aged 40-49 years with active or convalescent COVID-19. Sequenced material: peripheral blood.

CDR3 DNA sequence: TGTGCCAGCAGTTTGGGCCTGACCAGTGAGCAGTTCTTC. As protein: CASSLGLTSEQFF. The genes are TRBV27 and TRBJ2-1; D is unresolved. V lost 3 bases, J lost 9 bases, and 12 bases lay in between. CDR3 length equals 13 residues. The germline gives CDR1 MNHEY, CDR2 SMNVEV (reference sequence).